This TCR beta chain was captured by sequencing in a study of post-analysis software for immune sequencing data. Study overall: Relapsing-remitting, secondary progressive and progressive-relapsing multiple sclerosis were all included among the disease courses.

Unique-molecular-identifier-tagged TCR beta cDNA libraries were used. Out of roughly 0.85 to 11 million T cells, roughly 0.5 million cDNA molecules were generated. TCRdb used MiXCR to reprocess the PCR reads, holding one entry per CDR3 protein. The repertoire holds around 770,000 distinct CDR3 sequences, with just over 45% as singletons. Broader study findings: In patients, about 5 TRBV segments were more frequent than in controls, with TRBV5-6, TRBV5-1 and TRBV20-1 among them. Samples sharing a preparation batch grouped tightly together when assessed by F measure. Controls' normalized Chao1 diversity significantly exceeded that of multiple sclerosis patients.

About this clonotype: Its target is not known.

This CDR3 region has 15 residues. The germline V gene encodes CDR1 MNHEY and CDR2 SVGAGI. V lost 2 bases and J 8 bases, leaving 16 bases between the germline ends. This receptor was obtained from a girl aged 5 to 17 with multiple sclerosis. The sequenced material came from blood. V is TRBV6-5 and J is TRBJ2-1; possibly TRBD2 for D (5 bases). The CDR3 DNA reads TGTGCCAGCAGTTACATCAGAAACGGGGTCCATGAGCAGTTCTTC. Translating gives CASSYIRNGVHEQFF.